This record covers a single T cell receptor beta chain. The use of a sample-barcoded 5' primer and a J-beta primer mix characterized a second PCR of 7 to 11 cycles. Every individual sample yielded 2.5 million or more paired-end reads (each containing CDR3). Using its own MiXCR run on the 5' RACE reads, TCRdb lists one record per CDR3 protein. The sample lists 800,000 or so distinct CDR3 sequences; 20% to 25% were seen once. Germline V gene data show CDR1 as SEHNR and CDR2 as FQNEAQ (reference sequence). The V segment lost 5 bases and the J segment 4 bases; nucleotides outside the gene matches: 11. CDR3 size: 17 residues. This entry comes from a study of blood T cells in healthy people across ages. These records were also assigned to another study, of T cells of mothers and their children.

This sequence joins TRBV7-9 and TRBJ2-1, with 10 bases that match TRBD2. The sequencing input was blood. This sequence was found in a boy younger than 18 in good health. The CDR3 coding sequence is TGTGCCAGCAGCACCTTGGGGGGGACTAGCGCTTACAATGAGCAGTTCTTC. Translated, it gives CASSTLGGTSAYNEQFF.